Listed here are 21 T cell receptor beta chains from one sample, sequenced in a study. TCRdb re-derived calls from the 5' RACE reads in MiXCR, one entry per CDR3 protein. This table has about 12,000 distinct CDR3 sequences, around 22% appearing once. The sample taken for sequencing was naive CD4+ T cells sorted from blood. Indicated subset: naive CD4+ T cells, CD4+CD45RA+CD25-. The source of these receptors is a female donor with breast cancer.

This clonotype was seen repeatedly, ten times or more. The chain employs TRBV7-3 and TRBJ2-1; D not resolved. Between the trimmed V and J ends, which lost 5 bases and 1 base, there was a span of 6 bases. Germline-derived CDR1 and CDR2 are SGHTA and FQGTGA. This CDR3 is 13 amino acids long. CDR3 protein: CASSTQSYNEQFF. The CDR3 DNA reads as TGTGCCAGCAGCACTCAATCCTACAATGAGCAGTTCTTC.

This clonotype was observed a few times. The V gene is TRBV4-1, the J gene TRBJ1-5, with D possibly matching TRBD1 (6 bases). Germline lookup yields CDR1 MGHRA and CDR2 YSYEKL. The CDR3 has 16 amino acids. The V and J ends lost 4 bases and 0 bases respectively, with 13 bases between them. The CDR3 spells CASSLDRSYSNQPQHF. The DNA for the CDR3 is TGCGCCAGCAGCCTTGACAGGAGTTATAGCAATCAGCCCCAGCATTTT.

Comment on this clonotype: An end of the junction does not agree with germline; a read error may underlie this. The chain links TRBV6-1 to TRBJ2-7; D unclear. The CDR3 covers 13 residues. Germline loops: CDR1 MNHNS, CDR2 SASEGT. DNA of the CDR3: TGTGTCAGCAGTGAAAGCCCCCCCTACGAGCAGTACTTC. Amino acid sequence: CVSSESPPYEQYF.

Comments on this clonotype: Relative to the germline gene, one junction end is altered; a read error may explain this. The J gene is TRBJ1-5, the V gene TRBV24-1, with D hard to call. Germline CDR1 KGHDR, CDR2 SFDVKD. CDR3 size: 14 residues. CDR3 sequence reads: CVTSPREFGQPRHF. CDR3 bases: TGTGTCACCAGTCCAAGGGAGTTCGGTCAGCCCCGGCATTTT.

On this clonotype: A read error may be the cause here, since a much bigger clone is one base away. In DNA form, the CDR3 reads TGTGCCAGCGGCCAGGGGGCGGGCACTGAAGCTTTCTTT. It encodes CASGQGAGTEAFF. The chain links TRBV3-1 to TRBJ1-1, with 8 positions matching TRBD1. CDR1 is LGHDT, CDR2 YNNKEL, per germline (reference sequence). CDR3 length equals 13 residues.

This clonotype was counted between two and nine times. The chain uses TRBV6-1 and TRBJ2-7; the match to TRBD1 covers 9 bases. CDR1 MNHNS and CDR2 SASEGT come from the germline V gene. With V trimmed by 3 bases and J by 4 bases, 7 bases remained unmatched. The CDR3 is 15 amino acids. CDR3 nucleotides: TGTGCCAGCAGTGACGGGACAGGGAGGACATACGAGCAGTACTTC. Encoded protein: CASSDGTGRTYEQYF.

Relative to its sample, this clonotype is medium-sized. CDR3 amino acids: CASWDRAYEQYF. The CDR3 region has the DNA TGTGCCAGCTGGGACAGAGCCTACGAGCAGTACTTC. The chain uses TRBV6-1 and TRBJ2-7; 7 nucleotides line up with TRBD1. Trimming took 8 bases from V and 2 from J; bases not matched to a gene: 3. Looked up from germline, CDR1 is MNHNS and CDR2 is SASEGT. This CDR3 contains 12 residues.

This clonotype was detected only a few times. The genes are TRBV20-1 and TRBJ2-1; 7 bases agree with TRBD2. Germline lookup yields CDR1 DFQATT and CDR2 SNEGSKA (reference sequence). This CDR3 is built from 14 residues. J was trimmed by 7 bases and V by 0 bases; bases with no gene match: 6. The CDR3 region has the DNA TGCAGTGCTAGAGATTCGGGACTAACTAATGAGCAGTTCTTC. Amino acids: CSARDSGLTNEQFF.

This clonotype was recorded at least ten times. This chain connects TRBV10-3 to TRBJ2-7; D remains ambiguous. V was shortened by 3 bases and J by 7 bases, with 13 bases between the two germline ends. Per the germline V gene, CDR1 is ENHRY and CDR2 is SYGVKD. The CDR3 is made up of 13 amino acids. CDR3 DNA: TGTGCCATCAGTGATAGGGCAGAAGGTGAGCAGTACTTC. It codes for CAISDRAEGEQYF.

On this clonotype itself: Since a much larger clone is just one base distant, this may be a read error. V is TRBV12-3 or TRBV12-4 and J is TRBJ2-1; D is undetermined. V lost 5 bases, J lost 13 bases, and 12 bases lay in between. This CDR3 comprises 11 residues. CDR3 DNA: TGTGCCAGCAGTGATCGTTCCACCCAGTTCTTC. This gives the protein CASSDRSTQFF.

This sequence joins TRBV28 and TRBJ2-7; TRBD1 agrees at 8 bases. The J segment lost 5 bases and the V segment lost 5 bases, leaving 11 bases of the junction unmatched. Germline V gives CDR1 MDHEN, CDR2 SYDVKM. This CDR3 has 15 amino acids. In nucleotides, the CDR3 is TGTGCCAGCAGTGACCCGGGACAGGCCCAGAACGAGCAGTACTTC. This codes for CASSDPGQAQNEQYF.

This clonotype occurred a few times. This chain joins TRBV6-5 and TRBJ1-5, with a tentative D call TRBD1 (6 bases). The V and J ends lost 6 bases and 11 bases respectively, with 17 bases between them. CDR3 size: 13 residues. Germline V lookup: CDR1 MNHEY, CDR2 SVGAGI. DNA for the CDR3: TGTGCCAGCAGCTTCGACAGGCTTGGGTCCCAGCATTTT. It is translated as CASSFDRLGSQHF.

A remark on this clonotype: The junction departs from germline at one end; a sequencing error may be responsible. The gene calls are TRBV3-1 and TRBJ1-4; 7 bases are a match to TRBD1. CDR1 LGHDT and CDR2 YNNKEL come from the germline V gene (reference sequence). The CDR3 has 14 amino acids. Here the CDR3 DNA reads TGTGCCAGCAGCCAGAATACAGGGGCGGAAAAACCGTTTTTT. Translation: CASSQNTGAEKPFF.

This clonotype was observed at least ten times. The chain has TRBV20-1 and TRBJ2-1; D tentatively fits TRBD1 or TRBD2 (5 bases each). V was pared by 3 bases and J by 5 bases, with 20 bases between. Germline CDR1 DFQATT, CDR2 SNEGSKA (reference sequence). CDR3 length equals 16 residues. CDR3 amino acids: CSASKPGTGRDNEQFF. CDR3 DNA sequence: TGCAGTGCTAGCAAACCCGGGACGGGGCGAGACAATGAGCAGTTCTTC.

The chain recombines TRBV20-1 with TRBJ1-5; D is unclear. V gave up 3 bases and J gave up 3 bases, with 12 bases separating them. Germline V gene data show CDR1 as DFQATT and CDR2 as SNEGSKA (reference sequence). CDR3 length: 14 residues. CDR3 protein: CSASLLGANQPQHF. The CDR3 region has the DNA TGCAGTGCTAGTTTACTCGGCGCCAATCAGCCCCAGCATTTT.

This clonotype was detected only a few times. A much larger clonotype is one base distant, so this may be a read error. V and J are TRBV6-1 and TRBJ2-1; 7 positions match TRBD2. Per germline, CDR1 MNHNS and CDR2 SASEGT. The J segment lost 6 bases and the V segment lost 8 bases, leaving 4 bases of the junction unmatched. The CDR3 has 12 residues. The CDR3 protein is CASGGGVNEQFF. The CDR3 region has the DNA TGTGCCAGCGGTGGGGGGGTCAATGAGCAGTTCTTC.

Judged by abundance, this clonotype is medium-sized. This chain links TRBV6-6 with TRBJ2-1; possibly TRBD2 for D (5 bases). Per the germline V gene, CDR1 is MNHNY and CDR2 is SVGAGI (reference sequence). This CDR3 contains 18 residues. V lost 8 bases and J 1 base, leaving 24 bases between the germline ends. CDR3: CASFSGSPAQGSYNEQFF. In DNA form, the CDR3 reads TGTGCCAGCTTTTCGGGGAGTCCGGCACAAGGTTCCTACAATGAGCAGTTCTTC.

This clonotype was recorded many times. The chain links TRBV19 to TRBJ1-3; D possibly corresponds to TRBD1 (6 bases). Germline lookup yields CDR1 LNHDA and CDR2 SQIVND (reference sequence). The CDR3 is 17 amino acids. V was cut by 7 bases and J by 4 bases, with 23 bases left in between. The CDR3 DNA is TGTGCCAGTATACGACATGCGACAGGCGGAGACGGAAACACCATATATTTT. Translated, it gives CASIRHATGGDGNTIYF.

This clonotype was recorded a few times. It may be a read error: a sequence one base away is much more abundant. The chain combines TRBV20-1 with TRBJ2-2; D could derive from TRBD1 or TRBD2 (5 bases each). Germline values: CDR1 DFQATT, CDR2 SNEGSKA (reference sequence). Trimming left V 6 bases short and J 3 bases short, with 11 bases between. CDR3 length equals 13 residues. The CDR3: CSAPGRYTGELFF. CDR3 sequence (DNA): TGCAGTGCGCCGGGACGGTACACCGGGGAGCTGTTTTTT.

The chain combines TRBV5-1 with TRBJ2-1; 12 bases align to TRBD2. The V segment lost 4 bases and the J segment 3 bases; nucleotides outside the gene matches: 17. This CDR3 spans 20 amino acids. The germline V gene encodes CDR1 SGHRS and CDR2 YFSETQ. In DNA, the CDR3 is TGCGCCAGCAGCCCAGCCGGACTAGCGGGATTTCTTGGCGGCTACAATGAGCAGTTCTTC. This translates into CASSPAGLAGFLGGYNEQFF.

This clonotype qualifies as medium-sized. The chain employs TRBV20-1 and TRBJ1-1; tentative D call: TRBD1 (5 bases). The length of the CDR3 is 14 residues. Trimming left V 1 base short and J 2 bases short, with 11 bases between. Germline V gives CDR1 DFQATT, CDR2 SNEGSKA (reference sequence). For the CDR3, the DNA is TGCAGTGCTAGAGGGGGGGGGTCCAACACTGAAGCTTTCTTT. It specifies CSARGGGSNTEAFF.